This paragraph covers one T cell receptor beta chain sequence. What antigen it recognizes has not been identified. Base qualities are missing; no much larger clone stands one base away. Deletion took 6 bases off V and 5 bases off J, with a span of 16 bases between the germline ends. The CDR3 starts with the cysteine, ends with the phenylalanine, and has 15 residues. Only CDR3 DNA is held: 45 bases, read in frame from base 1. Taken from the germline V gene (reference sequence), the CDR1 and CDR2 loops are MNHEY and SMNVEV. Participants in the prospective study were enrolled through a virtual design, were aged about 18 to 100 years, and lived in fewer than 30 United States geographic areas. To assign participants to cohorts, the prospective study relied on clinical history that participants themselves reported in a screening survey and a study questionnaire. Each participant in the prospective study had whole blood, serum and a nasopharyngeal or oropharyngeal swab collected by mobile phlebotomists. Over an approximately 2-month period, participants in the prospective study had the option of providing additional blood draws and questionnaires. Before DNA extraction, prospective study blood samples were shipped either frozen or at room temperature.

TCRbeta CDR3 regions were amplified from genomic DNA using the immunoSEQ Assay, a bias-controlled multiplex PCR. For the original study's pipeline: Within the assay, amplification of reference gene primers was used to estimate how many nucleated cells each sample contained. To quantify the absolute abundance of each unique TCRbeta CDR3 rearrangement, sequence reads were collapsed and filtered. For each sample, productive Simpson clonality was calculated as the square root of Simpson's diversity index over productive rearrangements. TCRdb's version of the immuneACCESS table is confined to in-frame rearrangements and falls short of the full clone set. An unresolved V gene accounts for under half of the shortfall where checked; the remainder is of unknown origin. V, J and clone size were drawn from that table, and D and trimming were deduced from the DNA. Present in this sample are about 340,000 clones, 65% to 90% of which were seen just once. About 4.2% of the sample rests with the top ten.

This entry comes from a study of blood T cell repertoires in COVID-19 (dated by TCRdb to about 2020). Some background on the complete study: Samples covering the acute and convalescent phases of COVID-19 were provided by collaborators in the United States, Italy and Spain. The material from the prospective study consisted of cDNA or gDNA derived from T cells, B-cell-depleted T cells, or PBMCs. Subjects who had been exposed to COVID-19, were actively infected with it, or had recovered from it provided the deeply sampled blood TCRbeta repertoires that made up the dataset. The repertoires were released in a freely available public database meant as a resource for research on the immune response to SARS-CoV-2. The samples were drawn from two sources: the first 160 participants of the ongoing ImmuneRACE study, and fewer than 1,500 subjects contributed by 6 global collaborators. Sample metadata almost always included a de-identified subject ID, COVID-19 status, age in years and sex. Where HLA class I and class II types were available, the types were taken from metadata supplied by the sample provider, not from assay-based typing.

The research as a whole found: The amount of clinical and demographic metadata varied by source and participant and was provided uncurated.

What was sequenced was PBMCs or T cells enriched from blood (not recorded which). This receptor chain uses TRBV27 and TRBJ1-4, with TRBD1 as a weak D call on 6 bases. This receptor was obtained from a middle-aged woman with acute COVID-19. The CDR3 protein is CASRPWDGTNEKLFF. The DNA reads TGTGCCAGCAGGCCCTGGGACGGGACAAATGAAAAACTGTTTTTT. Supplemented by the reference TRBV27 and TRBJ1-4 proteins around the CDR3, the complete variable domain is EAQVTQNPRYLITVTGKKLTVTCSQNMNHEYMSWYRQDPGLGLRQIYYSMNVEVTDKGDVPEGYKVSRKEKRNFPLILESPSPNQTSLYFCASRPWDGTNEKLFFGSGTQLSVL.